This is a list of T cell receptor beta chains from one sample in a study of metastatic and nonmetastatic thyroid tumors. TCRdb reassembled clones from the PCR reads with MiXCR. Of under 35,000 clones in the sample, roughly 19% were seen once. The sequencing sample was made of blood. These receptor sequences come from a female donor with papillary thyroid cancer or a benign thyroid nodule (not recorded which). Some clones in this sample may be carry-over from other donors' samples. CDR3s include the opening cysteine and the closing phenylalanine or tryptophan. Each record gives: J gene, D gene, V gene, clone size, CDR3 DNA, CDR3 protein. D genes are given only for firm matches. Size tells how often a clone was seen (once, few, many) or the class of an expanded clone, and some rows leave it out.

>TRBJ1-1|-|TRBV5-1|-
TGCGCCAGCAGCTTGCGGGTTCCGAACACTGAAGCTTTCTTT
CASSLRVPNTEAFF
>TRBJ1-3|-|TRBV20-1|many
TGCAGTGCTAGAGGATCCGGAAACACCATATATTTT
CSARGSGNTIYF
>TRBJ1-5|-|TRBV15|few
TGTGCCACCAGCAGAGATCTTAGCCCAGGAAGGTTTCAGCCCCAGCATTTT
CATSRDLSPGRFQPQHF
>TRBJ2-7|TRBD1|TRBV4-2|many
TGTGCCAGCAGCCAAGAGACAGGGTACTCCTACGAGCAGTACTTC
CASSQETGYSYEQYF
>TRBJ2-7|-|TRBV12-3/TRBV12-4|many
TGTGCCAGCGCAGGGACTCTCGACGAGCAGTACTTC
CASAGTLDEQYF
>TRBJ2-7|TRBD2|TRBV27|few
TGTGCCAGCAGTTTAATTGGGACTACGGGGGAGCAGTACTTC
CASSLIGTTGEQYF
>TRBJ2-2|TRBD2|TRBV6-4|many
TGTGCCAGCACCAACGGACTAGCGGGGGACACCGGGGAGCTGTTTTTT
CASTNGLAGDTGELFF
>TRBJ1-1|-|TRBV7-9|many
TGTGCCAGCAGCTTAGCAGGGAACACTGAAGCTTTCTTT
CASSLAGNTEAFF
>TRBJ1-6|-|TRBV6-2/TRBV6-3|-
TGTGCCGGCAGTAACAGGGTGCGGTTGGATTCACCCCTCCACTTT
CAGSNRVRLDSPLHF
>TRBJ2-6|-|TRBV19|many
TGTGCCAGGGTGGGGAAGTACTCGCGCGGGGCCAACGTCCTGACTTTC
CARVGKYSRGANVLTF
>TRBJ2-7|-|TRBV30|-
TGTGCCTGGAGTGGGGGGACGGCCTCCTACGAGCAGTACTTC
CAWSGGTASYEQYF
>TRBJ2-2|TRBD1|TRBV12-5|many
TGTGCTAGTGGTTTGGGACAGGGGCGGGACACCGGGGAGCTGTTTTTT
CASGLGQGRDTGELFF
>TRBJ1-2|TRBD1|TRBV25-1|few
TGTGCCAGCAGTGTGAGGACAGGACCCTATGGCTACACCTTC
CASSVRTGPYGYTF
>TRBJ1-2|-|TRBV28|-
TGTGCCAGCAGCGCCACGCGGGATGATGGCTACACCTTC
CASSATRDDGYTF
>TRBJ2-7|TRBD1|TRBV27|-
TGTGCCAGCAGTTTAAAGATCCGGGACAGGGGACACTACGAGCAGTACTTC
CASSLKIRDRGHYEQYF
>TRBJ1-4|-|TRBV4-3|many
TGCGCCAGCACTCCGCGCGTCAATGAAAAACTGTTTTTT
CASTPRVNEKLFF
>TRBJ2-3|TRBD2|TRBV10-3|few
TGTGCCATCAGTGAGAGTGGAGCGGGAGGGTCCACAGATACGCAGTATTTT
CAISESGAGGSTDTQYF
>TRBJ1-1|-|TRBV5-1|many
TGCGCCAGCACCTCCCCCGGGGCGAACACTGAAGCTTTCTTT
CASTSPGANTEAFF
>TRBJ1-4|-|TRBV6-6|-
TGTGCCAGCAGTTACGGGCAGCTTCGGGATGAAAAACTGTTTTTT
CASSYGQLRDEKLFF
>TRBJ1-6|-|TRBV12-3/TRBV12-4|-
TGTGCCAGCAGTTCGATGGGGGCGGATAATTCACCCCTCCACTTT
CASSSMGADNSPLHF
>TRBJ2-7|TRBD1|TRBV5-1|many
TGCGCCAGCAGCTCCACAGGGGGCGACTACGAGCAGTACTTC
CASSSTGGDYEQYF
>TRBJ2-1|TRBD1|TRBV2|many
TGTGCCAGCAGTCTTCGGGACAGATACAATGAGCAGTTCTTC
CASSLRDRYNEQFF
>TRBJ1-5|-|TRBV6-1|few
TGTGCCAGCAGTGAATTTGGGGCCCTCCTTCAGCCCCAGCATTTT
CASSEFGALLQPQHF
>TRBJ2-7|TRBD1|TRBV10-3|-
TGTGGGTGCAGAATGACAGGGGGCGCAGTTGACCACGAGCAGTACTTC
CGCRMTGGAVDHEQYF
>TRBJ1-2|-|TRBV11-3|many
TGTGCCAGCAGATTTTTTTCCTCGCCCGGGGGAGCTAACTATGGCTACACCTTC
CASRFFSSPGGANYGYTF
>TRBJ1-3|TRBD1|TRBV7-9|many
TGTGCCAGCAGCTTAGTAAGGGACAGCTCTGGAAACACCATATATTTT
CASSLVRDSSGNTIYF
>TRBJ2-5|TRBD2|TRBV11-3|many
TGTGCCAGCAGCTTAGTTACTAGCGGGGGAGGAGAGACCCAGTACTTC
CASSLVTSGGGETQYF
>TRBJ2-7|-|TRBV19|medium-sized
TGTGCCAGTAGTACCGGACACGAGCAGTACTTC
CASSTGHEQYF
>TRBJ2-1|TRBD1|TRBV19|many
TGTGCCAGTAGCGTTGGACAGGGGGCATATGAGCAGTTCTTC
CASSVGQGAYEQFF
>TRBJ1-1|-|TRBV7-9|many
TGTGCCAGCAGCCTTCGGGACTTTACCACTGAAGCTTTCTTT
CASSLRDFTTEAFF
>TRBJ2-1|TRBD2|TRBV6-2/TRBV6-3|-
TGTGCCAGCAGCGGTTCTAGCGGGTATTTTGGTGAGCAGTTCTTC
CASSGSSGYFGEQFF
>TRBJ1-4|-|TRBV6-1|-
TGTGCCAGCAAATCAGCGAATAATGAAAAACTGTTTTTT
CASKSANNEKLFF
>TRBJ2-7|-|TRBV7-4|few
TGTGCCAGCAGGGAATACTCCTACGAGCAGTACTTC
CASREYSYEQYF
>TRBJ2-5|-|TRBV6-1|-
TGTGCCATCAGTGAAGCGCGGGTGAAGCAAGAGACCCAGTACTTC
CAISEARVKQETQYF
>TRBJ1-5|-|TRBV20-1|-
TGCAGTGCTAGGACCGGGGGCCCGAATCAGCCCCAGCATTTT
CSARTGGPNQPQHF
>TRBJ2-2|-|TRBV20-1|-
TGCAGTGCTACTTTACAGGGAGCCGACACCGGGGAGCTGTTTTTT
CSATLQGADTGELFF
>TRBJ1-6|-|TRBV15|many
TGTGCCACCAGCAGAGCCTACTCGGGGGGCGCGAATAATTCACCCCTCCACTTT
CATSRAYSGGANNSPLHF
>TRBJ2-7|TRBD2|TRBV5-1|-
TGTGCCAGCAGCGGCGGGACTACCTACGAGAAGTACTTC
CASSGGTTYEKYF
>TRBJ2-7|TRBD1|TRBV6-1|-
TGTGCCAGCAGTTCCCCGGGACAGGGCCTCAGCTCCTACGAGCAGTACTTC
CASSSPGQGLSSYEQYF
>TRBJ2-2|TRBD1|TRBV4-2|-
TGTGCCAGCAGCCAAACCAGACAGGGGACGAACACCGGGGAGCTGTTTTTT
CASSQTRQGTNTGELFF
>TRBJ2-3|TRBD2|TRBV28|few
TGTGCCAGCAGTTTTGGTAGCGGGGTCACAGATACGCAGTATTTT
CASSFGSGVTDTQYF
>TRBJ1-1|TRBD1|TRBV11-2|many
TGTGCCAGCAGCTCCCGGGACAGGGAGGGTAGGAAGGCTGAAGCTTTCTTT
CASSSRDREGRKAEAFF
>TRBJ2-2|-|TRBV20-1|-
TGCAGTGCTAGAGCCCGGGGTTTGGGCACCGGGGAGCTGTTTTTT
CSARARGLGTGELFF
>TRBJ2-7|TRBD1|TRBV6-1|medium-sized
TGTGCCAGCAGTCGGGACAGGGGCCACGAGCAGTACTTC
CASSRDRGHEQYF